This T cell receptor (beta chain) was profiled in a study of cytomegalovirus exposure and HLA in healthy donors. V was clipped by 0 bases and J by 11 bases, with 4 bases between them. This CDR3 contains 11 residues. Germline loops: CDR1 MNHNY, CDR2 SVGAGI (reference sequence). Primers for the PCR totalled 60 Vbeta and 13 Jbeta. The assay was immunoSEQ multiplex PCR, and TCRdb's table has in-frame clones only and misses some. The sample carries roughly 180,000 clones, roughly 84% recorded once. Remarks on this clone: What it binds is unknown.

Regarding the study as a whole: The authors enumerated roughly 180 TCR beta chains as linked to cytomegalovirus.

The genes are TRBV6-6 and TRBJ1-4, with unresolved D. Specimen: PBMCs. The clonotype originates from a boy younger than 18 in good health and CMV-seronegative. The CDR3 here is CASSYSGKLFF. The CDR3 coding sequence is TGTGCCAGCAGTTACTCCGGGAAACTGTTTTTT.